The 13 T cell receptor beta chains below come from one sample, sequenced in a study of T-cell reconstitution after alpha-beta-depleted transplantation in children. The library targeted TCRbeta and was prepared with unique molecular identifiers. TCRdb reprocessed the PCR reads with MiXCR, giving one entry per CDR3 protein. The table has 500,000 to 750,000 distinct CDR3 sequences, 10% to 15% seen once. The sequences come from PBMCs, mostly from graft donor cells, collected 360 days after TCRalphabeta/CD19-depleted stem cell transplant. These receptors originate from a male patient aged 5 to 17 who had a stem cell transplant for acute myeloid leukemia, so the T cells may come from the graft donor.

This clonotype was detected ten times or more. V usage is TRBV6-1 and J usage is TRBJ2-2; D remains unclear. CDR3 length: 15 amino acids. The germline gives CDR1 MNHNS, CDR2 SASEGT. V lost 5 bases, J lost 6 bases, and 16 bases lay in between. The CDR3 spells CASSSSRSSAGELFF. In nucleotides, the CDR3 is TGTGCCAGCAGTAGTAGCAGGAGTTCGGCCGGGGAGCTGTTTTTT.

This chain links TRBV29-1 with TRBJ2-2, with a weak D call TRBD1 (5 bases). Between the trimmed V and J ends, which lost 5 bases and 5 bases, there was a span of 12 bases. Germline V gene data show CDR1 as SQVTM and CDR2 as ANQGSEA. This CDR3 comprises 13 residues. The CDR3 coding sequence is TGCAGCGTTCAGGGAATGGGGACCGGGGAGCTGTTTTTT. It is translated as CSVQGMGTGELFF.

The table lists this clonotype with many counts. The rearrangement links TRBV20-1 to TRBJ2-1; TRBD1 matches 8 bases. CDR1 is DFQATT, CDR2 SNEGSKA, per germline (reference sequence). This CDR3 contains 17 residues. V lost 0 bases and J lost 11; bases outside the gene matches: 18. CDR3 nucleotide sequence: TGCAGTGCTAGAGATGGACAGGGCCCGATGTTGCTGGCGAAGCAGTTCTTC. Translation gives CSARDGQGPMLLAKQFF.

Ten or more counts support this clonotype. This chain uses TRBV18 with TRBJ2-1; TRBD2 matches at 8 bases. The CDR3 is 17 residues long. Germline trimming cut 2 bases from V and 1 base from J; bases unmatched to any gene: 7. In germline, CDR1 is KGHSH, CDR2 LQKENI. CDR3 bases: TGTGCCAGCTCACCAAACCCCCTAGCGGGTTCCTACAATGAGCAGTTCTTC. It translates to CASSPNPLAGSYNEQFF.

In this sample, this clonotype turned up a few times. The gene calls are TRBV7-6 and TRBJ2-1; 16 bases align to TRBD2. V dropped 6 bases and J dropped 8; count of bases not matched to a gene: 1. The CDR3 has 14 residues. CDR1 and CDR2 from the germline V gene are SGHVS and FNYEAQ. This CDR3 is CASRGLAGGHEQFF. CDR3 nucleotide sequence: TGTGCCAGCAGGGGACTAGCGGGGGGGCATGAGCAGTTCTTC.

The table lists this clonotype with many counts. The chain has TRBV4-2 and TRBJ2-7, with 10 bases lining up with TRBD2. The CDR3 extends over 14 amino acids. Germline V CDR1 and CDR2: LGHNA, YNFKEQ. The junction had 0 bases not matched to a gene; V was cut back by 1 base and J by 3 bases. CDR3 sequence (DNA): TGTGCCAGCAGCCAAGCTAGCGGGAGCTACGAGCAGTACTTC. It is translated as CASSQASGSYEQYF.

This clonotype was seen a handful of times. The chain joins TRBV29-1 to TRBJ2-7; no reliable D call. Trimming cost V 4 bases and J 10 bases, with 14 bases left between them. Germline CDR1 is SQVTM and CDR2 is ANQGSEA. The CDR3 covers 11 residues. The CDR3 here is CSVGFGDRQYF. The CDR3 DNA sequence: TGCAGCGTTGGATTTGGGGATAGACAGTACTTC.

The rearrangement joins TRBV11-1 to TRBJ2-5; 8 nucleotides line up with TRBD2. The germline CDR1 and CDR2 sequences are SGHAT and FQDESV (reference sequence). The junction had 8 bases not matched to a gene; V was cut back by 1 base and J by 4 bases. This CDR3 contains 16 residues. The CDR3 region is CASSLESVLAGETQYF. The DNA for the CDR3 is TGTGCCAGCAGCTTAGAATCGGTGCTAGCGGGAGAGACCCAGTACTTC.

This clonotype was observed a handful of times. V is TRBV7-3 and J is TRBJ2-2, with D perhaps matching TRBD1 (5 bases). V was cut by 1 base and J by 0 bases, with 12 bases left in between. Germline CDR1 reads SGHTA; CDR2 reads FQGTGA. This CDR3 has 17 residues. In DNA, the CDR3 is TGTGCCAGCAGCTTAAGGCCTGGGGCTACGAACACCGGGGAGCTGTTTTTT. It codes for CASSLRPGATNTGELFF. Looking up the rest from reference TRBV7-3 and TRBJ2-2 gives the full variable domain: GAGVSQTPSNKVTEKGKYVELRCDPISGHTALYWYRQSLGQGPEFLIYFQGTGAADDSGLPNDRFFAVRPEGSVSTLKIQRTERGDSAVYLCASSLRPGATNTGELFFGEGSRLTVL.

This clonotype came up many times. The CDR3: CASSPRLVGTDTQYF. In DNA form, the CDR3 reads TGTGCCAGCAGCCCAAGACTAGTAGGCACAGATACGCAGTATTTT. The chain recombines TRBV6-1 with TRBJ2-3, with a weak D call TRBD2 (6 bases). The germline CDR1 and CDR2 sequences are MNHNS and SASEGT. CDR3 length: 15 amino acids. The germline V and J ends were trimmed by 6 bases and 1 base, with 14 bases remaining between them.

The sample holds a few counts of this clonotype. CDR3 sequence (DNA): TGCAGTGCTGCCAACCAGTTAGGCGAGGAGACCCAGTACTTC. Its protein product is CSAANQLGEETQYF. The rearrangement uses TRBV20-1 and TRBJ2-5; D is uncertain. V was shortened by 5 bases and J by 5 bases, with 18 bases between the two germline ends. This CDR3 comprises 14 residues. Germline V gene data show CDR1 as DFQATT and CDR2 as SNEGSKA (reference sequence).

The V gene is TRBV28, the J gene TRBJ2-7; D call uncertain. The CDR3 spans 15 residues. The V gene lost 4 bases and the J gene lost 6 bases, with 19 bases spanning the gap. Germline V lookup: CDR1 MDHEN, CDR2 SYDVKM. The CDR3: CASSSPVPGPLEQYF. CDR3 nucleotides: TGTGCCAGCAGTTCCCCCGTACCCGGCCCCCTCGAGCAGTACTTC. The whole variable domain, remainder taken from reference TRBV28 and TRBJ2-7, is DVKVTQSSRYLVKRTGEKVFLECVQDMDHENMFWYRQDPGLGLRLIYFSYDVKMKEKGDIPEGYSVSREKKERFSLILESASTNQTSMYLCASSSPVPGPLEQYFGPGTRLTVT.

In its sample, this clonotype was seen a few times. The genes are TRBV4-2 and TRBJ2-1, with 12 bases aligning to TRBD2. V shed 3 bases, J shed 7 bases, and the junction held 10 bases outside the gene matches. Germline CDR1 reads LGHNA; CDR2 reads YNFKEQ. This CDR3 is 17 amino acids long. The CDR3 nucleotides are TGTGCCAGCAGCCATCCCCTTCTAGCGGGAGGGCCTAATGAGCAGTTCTTC. It translates to CASSHPLLAGGPNEQFF.